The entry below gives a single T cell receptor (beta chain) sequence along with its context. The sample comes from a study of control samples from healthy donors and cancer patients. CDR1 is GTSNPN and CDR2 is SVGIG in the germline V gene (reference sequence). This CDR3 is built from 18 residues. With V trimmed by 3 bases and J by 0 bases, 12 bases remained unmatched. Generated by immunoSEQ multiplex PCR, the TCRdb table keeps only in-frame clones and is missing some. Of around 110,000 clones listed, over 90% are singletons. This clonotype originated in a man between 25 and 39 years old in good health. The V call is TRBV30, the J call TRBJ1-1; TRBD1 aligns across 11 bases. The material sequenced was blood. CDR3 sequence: CAWSRDRGLIFMNTEAFF. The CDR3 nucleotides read TGTGCCTGGAGCCGGGACAGGGGGTTAATTTTCATGAACACTGAAGCTTTCTTT.